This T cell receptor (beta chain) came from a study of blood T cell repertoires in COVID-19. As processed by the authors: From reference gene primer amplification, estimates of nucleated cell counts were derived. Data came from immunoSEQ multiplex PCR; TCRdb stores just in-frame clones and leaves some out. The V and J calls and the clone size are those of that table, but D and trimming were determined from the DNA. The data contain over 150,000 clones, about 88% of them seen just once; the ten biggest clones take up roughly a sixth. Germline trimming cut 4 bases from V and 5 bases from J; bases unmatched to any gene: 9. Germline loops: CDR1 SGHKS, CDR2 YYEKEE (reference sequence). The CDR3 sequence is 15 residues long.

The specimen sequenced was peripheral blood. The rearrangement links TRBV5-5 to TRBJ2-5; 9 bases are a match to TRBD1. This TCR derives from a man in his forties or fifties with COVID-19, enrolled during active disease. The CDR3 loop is CASSPAGQGSETQYF. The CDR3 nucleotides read TGTGCCAGCAGCCCCGCGGGACAGGGTAGCGAGACCCAGTACTTC.